The TCR beta chain described here comes from a study of T cell responses to AZD1222 COVID-19 vaccine. CDR1 SGHDT and CDR2 YYEEEE come from the germline V gene. The length of the CDR3 is 13 residues. V was shortened by 3 bases and J by 3 bases, with 10 bases between the two germline ends. TCRdb keeps only in-frame clones here, not all; method: immunoSEQ multiplex PCR. The profile shows more than 50,000 clones, about 90% of them singletons. The chain recombines TRBV5-6 with TRBJ2-7; no firm D call. The material was peripheral blood, obtained on day 0 of AZD1222 vaccination. The source of this sequence is an adult in good health. In DNA, the CDR3 is TGTGCCAGCAGCTATGGCAGGTACTACGAGCAGTACTTC. Translated: CASSYGRYYEQYF.